This T cell receptor beta chain was obtained from a study of blood T cell repertoires in COVID-19. Study information: In each case, the material was cDNA or gDNA derived from T cells, B-cell-depleted T cells, or PBMCs.

The CDR3 spans 14 residues. V was shortened by 4 bases and J by 3 bases, with 13 bases between the two germline ends. Germline V gives CDR1 KGHSH, CDR2 LQKENI. The table lists this clone with a count of one. Per the study methods: Cell counts per sample came from amplifying reference gene primers. The data were produced by immunoSEQ multiplex PCR, yet TCRdb's version contains in-frame clones alone and is incomplete. That table supplies the V and J calls and clone size; D and trimming were determined from the DNA. This table has around 68,000 clones, roughly 92% appearing once. This sequence joins TRBV18 and TRBJ2-7; D not certain. Sequencing was carried out using peripheral blood. The sequence was obtained from a man aged 70 or older with active COVID-19. CDR3 protein: CASSHPGYLYEQYF. The CDR3 nucleotides are TGTGCCAGCTCACACCCAGGTTATCTCTACGAGCAGTACTTC.